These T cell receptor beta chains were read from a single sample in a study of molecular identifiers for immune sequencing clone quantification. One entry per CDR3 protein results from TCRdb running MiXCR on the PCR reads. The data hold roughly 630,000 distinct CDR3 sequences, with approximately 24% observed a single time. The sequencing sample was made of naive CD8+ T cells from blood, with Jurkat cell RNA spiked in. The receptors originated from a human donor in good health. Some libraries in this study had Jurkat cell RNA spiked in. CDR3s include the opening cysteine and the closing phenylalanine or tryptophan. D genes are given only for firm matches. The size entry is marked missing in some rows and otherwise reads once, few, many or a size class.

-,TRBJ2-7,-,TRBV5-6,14,CASSHRQVSYEQYF,TGTGCCAGCAGCCATCGACAGGTCTCCTACGAGCAGTACTTC
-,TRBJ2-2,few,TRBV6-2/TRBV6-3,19,CASSYSYPLDTTNTGELFF,TGTGCCAGCAGTTACTCGTACCCCCTGGACACGACGAACACCGGGGAGCTGTTTTTT
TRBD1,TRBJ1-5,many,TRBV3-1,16,CASSPATGRLGQPQHF,TGTGCCAGCAGCCCAGCGACAGGGAGACTAGGGCAGCCCCAGCATTTT
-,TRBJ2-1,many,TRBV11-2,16,CASSLGGLLSYNEQFF,TGTGCCAGCAGCTTAGGGGGGCTACTCTCCTACAATGAGCAGTTCTTC
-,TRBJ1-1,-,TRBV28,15,CASNKGGGLNTEAFF,TGTGCCAGCAATAAGGGGGGAGGTCTGAACACTGAAGCTTTCTTT
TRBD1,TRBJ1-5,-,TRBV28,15,CASSLGRTGYQPQHF,TGTGCCAGCAGTTTAGGCAGGACAGGCTATCAGCCCCAGCATTTT
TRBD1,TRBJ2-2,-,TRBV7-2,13,CASRIRGRGELFF,TGTGCCAGCAGAATCAGGGGGCGCGGGGAGCTGTTTTTT
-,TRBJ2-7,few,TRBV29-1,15,CSVEGEDTNSYEQYF,TGCAGCGTTGAGGGTGAGGACACAAACTCCTACGAGCAGTACTTC
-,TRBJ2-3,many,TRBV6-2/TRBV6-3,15,CASSYSNGRRDAPYF,TGTGCCAGCAGTTACTCGAATGGCCGACGGGACGCTCCGTATTTT
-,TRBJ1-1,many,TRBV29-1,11,CSAGGYPEAFF,TGCAGCGCGGGAGGGTACCCTGAAGCTTTCTTT
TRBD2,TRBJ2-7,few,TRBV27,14,CASSLRREHHEQYF,TGTGCCAGCAGTTTAAGGCGGGAGCACCACGAGCAGTACTTC
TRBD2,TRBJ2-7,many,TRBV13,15,CASSPGTSGNYEQYF,TGTGCCAGCAGCCCCGGGACTAGCGGAAACTACGAGCAGTACTTC
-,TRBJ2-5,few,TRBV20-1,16,CSARDYLATAQETQYF,TGCAGTGCTAGGGATTACCTAGCGACGGCTCAAGAGACCCAGTACTTC
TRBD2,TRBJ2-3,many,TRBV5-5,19,CASSLKGLAGGLSTDTQYF,TGTGCCAGCAGCTTGAAAGGACTAGCGGGAGGGTTAAGCACAGATACGCAGTATTTT
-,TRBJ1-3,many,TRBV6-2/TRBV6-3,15,CASSSGTNSGNTIYF,TGTGCCAGCAGCTCCGGAACCAACTCTGGAAACACCATATATTTT
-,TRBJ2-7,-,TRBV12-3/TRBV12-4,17,CASSAKRGRAEQWEQYF,TGTGCCAGCAGTGCCAAGAGGGGTCGAGCTGAGCAATGGGAGCAGTACTTC
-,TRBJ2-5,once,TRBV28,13,CASSLTAEETLYF,TGTGCCAGCAGTTTAACAGCAGAAGAGACCCTGTACTTC
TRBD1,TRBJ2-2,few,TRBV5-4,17,CASSSDSDRGSTGELFF,TGTGCCAGCAGCTCCGATTCGGACAGGGGGAGCACCGGGGAGCTGTTTTTT
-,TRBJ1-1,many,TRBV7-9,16,CASTISTLLMNTEAFF,TGTGCCAGCACCATTTCGACTCTGTTGATGAACACTGAAGCTTTCTTT
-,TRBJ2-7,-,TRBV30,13,CAWSADRTYEQYF,TGTGCCTGGAGTGCAGACAGAACCTACGAGCAGTACTTC
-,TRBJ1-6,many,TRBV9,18,CASSVASGFDANHSPLHF,TGTGCCAGCAGCGTAGCATCGGGGTTCGACGCAAATCATTCACCCCTCCACTTT
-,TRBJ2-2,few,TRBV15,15,CATSRDRGRAGELFF,TGTGCCACCAGCAGAGATAGGGGCCGCGCCGGGGAGCTGTTTTTT
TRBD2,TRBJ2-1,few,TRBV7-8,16,CASSSPAGGYYNEQFF,TGTGCCAGCAGCTCTCCAGCGGGGGGATACTACAATGAGCAGTTCTTC
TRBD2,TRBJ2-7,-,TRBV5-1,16,CASSLVGGTSGYEQYF,TGCGCCAGCAGCTTGGTGGGGGGGACTAGCGGCTACGAGCAGTACTTC
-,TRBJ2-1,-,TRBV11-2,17,CASSLGPGGVDGREQSF,TGTGCCAGCAGCTTGGGTCCTGGCGGTGTGGACGGCAGAGAGCAGTCCTTC
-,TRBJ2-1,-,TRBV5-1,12,CAGSLDVYEQFF,TGCGCCGGCAGCTTGGACGTATATGAGCAGTTCTTC
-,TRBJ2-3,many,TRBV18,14,CASSPEDYPYTQYF,TGTGCCAGCTCACCCGAAGACTATCCTTATACGCAGTATTTT
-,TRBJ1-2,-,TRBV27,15,CASSLRGWEGYGYTF,TGTGCCAGCAGTTTGCGCGGTTGGGAGGGCTATGGCTACACCTTC
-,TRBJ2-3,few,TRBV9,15,CASSPRQKLTDTQYF,TGTGCCAGCAGCCCCCGACAGAAGCTCACAGATACGCAGTATTTT
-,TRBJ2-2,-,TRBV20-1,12,CSAFTETGELFF,TGCAGTGCTTTTACCGAAACCGGGGAGCTGTTTTTT
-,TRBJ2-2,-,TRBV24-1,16,CATSDSLRRNTGELFF,TGTGCCACCAGTGATTCCCTTAGGAGAAACACCGGGGAGCTGTTTTTT
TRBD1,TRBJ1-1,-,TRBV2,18,CASSANPGQGVEETEAFF,TGTGCCAGCAGTGCCAATCCGGGACAGGGGGTCGAGGAAACTGAAGCTTTCTTT
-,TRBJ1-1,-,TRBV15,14,CATSSDRMNTEAFF,TGTGCCACCAGCAGTGACAGGATGAACACTGAAGCTTTCTTT
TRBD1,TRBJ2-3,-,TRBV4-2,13,CASLDRATDTQYF,TGTGCCAGCTTGGACAGGGCGACAGATACGCAGTATTTT
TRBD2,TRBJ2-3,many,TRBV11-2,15,CASSSSGRAADTQYF,TGTGCCAGCAGCTCTAGCGGGAGGGCTGCAGATACGCAGTATTTT
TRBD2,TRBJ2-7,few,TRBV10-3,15,CAISDPGLPLDEQYF,TGTGCCATCAGTGACCCGGGACTACCTTTGGACGAGCAGTACTTC
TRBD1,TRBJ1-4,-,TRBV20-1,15,CSARPTGPTNEKLFF,TGCAGTGCTAGACCGACAGGGCCAACTAATGAAAAACTGTTTTTT
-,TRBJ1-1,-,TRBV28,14,CASSSRISPAEAFF,TGTGCCAGCAGTTCCCGGATCAGTCCGGCTGAAGCTTTCTTT
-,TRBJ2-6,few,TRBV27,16,CASSLTDDSGANVLTF,TGTGCCAGCAGTTTGACAGACGACTCTGGGGCCAACGTCCTGACTTTC
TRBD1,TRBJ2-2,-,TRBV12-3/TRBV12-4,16,CASSFHGQGDTGELFF,TGTGCCAGCAGTTTCCACGGACAGGGAGACACCGGGGAGCTGTTTTTT
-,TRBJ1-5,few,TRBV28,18,CASSPTRDQGRSNQPQHF,TGTGCCAGCAGCCCGACCCGCGATCAGGGAAGAAGTAATCAGCCCCAGCATTTT
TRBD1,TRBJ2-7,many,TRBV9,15,CASSAVGTGVYEQYF,TGTGCCAGCAGCGCGGTCGGGACAGGAGTCTACGAGCAGTACTTC
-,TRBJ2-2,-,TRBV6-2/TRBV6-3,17,CASSPITTVPNTGELFF,TGTGCCAGCAGCCCGATCACAACCGTTCCGAACACCGGGGAGCTGTTTTTT
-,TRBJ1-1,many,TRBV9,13,CASSDGIHTEAFF,TGTGCCAGCAGCGACGGGATTCACACTGAAGCTTTCTTT
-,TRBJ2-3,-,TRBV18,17,CASSLTGVRRSLDTQYF,TGTGCCAGCTCACTAACCGGCGTCAGGAGGTCACTGGATACGCAGTATTTT
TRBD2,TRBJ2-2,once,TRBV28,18,CASRLGLAGVGRTGELLF,TGTGCCAGCAGACTCGGACTAGCGGGAGTCGGGCGGACCGGGGAGCTGCTTTTT
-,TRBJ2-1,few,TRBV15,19,CATQHFYGGGATSYNEQFF,TGTGCCACCCAACACTTTTATGGGGGGGGGGCAACCTCCTACAATGAGCAGTTCTTC
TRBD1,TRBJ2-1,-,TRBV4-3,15,CASSQDRQGAYEQFF,TGCGCCAGCAGCCAAGATCGGCAGGGGGCTTATGAGCAGTTCTTC
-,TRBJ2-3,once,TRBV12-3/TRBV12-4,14,CASSFGGKTDTQYF,TGTGCCAGCAGTTTTGGTGGGAAGACAGATACGCAGTATTTT
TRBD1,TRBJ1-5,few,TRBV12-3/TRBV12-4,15,CASSDRDRGNQPQHF,TGTGCCAGCAGTGACCGGGACAGGGGTAATCAGCCCCAGCATTTT
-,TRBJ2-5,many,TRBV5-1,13,CASSADKQETQYF,TGCGCCAGCAGCGCGGACAAGCAAGAGACCCAGTACTTC
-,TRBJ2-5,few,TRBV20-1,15,CSARDTPQPQETQYF,TGCAGTGCTAGAGATACCCCCCAACCTCAAGAGACCCAGTACTTC
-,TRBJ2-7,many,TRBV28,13,CASSSRSSYEQYF,TGTGCCAGCAGTTCGAGGAGCTCGTACGAGCAGTACTTC